This T cell receptor (beta chain) was profiled in a study of T cell repertoires in cytomegalovirus infection. About the research overall: Recently identified HLA-C-restricted CMV epitopes were among the peptides used. Indicated by public TCR beta signatures were CMV infection and matching HLA type.

TCRdb analysed the reads with MiXCR anew, one entry per CDR3 protein. The sample lists roughly 200,000 distinct CDR3 sequences; 35% to 40% were seen once. Study conclusions and caveats: Cumulative public TCR beta family frequency identified carriers of CMV plus the relevant HLA. Dominating the ex vivo response were HLA-C-restricted CMV-specific TCR beta clonotypes.

This clonotype was detected many times. Its specificity is not known. The sequencing here drew on CD8+ T cells from cultured PBMCs, taken from culture after CMV antigen stimulation. The TCR sequence derives from a human donor in good health (CMV status not recorded). Some clones in this sample may be carry-over from other donors' samples.

CDR3 coding DNA: TGTGCCAGCAGCTATACTATCCGGGACAGGGGGCGAGGTACTGGAAACACCATATATTTT. It codes for CASSYTIRDRGRGTGNTIYF. The rearrangement links TRBV7-2 to TRBJ1-3; 12 nucleotides agree with TRBD1. The CDR3 loop spans 20 amino acids. J lost 2 bases, V lost 4 bases, and 15 bases had no gene match. Germline V gene lookup returns CDR1 SGHTA and CDR2 FQGNSA. The whole variable domain, filled in from reference TRBV7-2 and TRBJ1-3, reads GAGVSQSPSNKVTEKGKDVELRCDPISGHTALYWYRQSLGQGLEFLIYFQGNSAPDKSGLPSDRFSAERTGGSVSTLTIQRTQQEDSAVYLCASSYTIRDRGRGTGNTIYFGEGSWLTVV.